This T cell receptor (beta chain) was found in a study of beta chain features in type 1 diabetes. As to this clone: Its antigen is undetermined.

Whole-study findings and limits: When VDJ junctions were examined, type 1 diabetes patients showed fewer insertions and more deletions. Among all four CD4+ subsets, Type 1 diabetes patients had TCRB CDR3s that were moderately but significantly shorter.

The whole isolated RNA underwent reverse transcription, so sequencing captured expressed TCRB transcripts. TCRdb's copy holds only in-frame clones and misses some; the assay was immunoSEQ multiplex PCR. The sample consists of roughly 160,000 clones, 7% to 9% of them appearing once. CDR3 length equals 14 residues. The J segment lost 5 bases and the V segment lost 5 bases, leaving 5 bases of the junction unmatched. The V gene's germline CDR1 is SGHTA and CDR2 FQGNSA. The sequence derives from a man aged 18 to 30 with type 1 diabetes. Material for sequencing was central memory CD4+ T cells from blood. V and J are TRBV7-2 and TRBJ2-5, with 10 bases fitting TRBD1. The CDR3 is CASSRQGAWETQYF. In nucleotides, the CDR3 is TGTGCCAGCAGCCGACAGGGGGCTTGGGAGACCCAGTACTTC. Using reference TRBV7-2 and TRBJ2-5 for the parts outside the CDR3, the full variable domain is GAGVSQSPSNKVTEKGKDVELRCDPISGHTALYWYRQSLGQGLEFLIYFQGNSAPDKSGLPSDRFSAERTGGSVSTLTIQRTQQEDSAVYLCASSRQGAWETQYFGPGTRLLVL.